This T cell receptor beta chain was sequenced for a study of blood T cells in healthy people across ages. Findings and limits, study-wide: Both higher diversity and more naive CD4+ cells marked long-lived donors when set against aged donors.

To note about this clonotype: Its antigen is not known.

Through a sample-barcoded 5' primer and a J-beta primer mix, a second PCR was run for roughly 6 to 12 cycles. MiXCR was run by TCRdb on the 5' RACE reads, yielding one entry per CDR3 protein. The sample yields around 1,000,000 distinct CDR3 sequences, less than 25% seen once. The germline CDR1 and CDR2 sequences are SEHNR and FQNEAQ (reference sequence). V lost 2 bases to trimming and J lost 6 bases, with 11 bases between them. CDR3 length equals 14 residues. The sample also formed part of further work on T cells of mothers and their children.

Input material: blood. The TCR originated in a girl aged 2 to 10 in good health. This rearrangement joins TRBV7-9 to TRBJ2-1; unclear D gene. CDR3 coding DNA: TGTGCCAGCAGCTTATATCTAGGTCCCAATGAGCAGTTCTTC. As protein: CASSLYLGPNEQFF. The variable domain in full, completed from reference TRBV7-9 and TRBJ2-1, reads DTGVSQNPRHKITKRGQNVTFRCDPISEHNRLYWYRQTLGQGPEFLTYFQNEAQLEKSRLLSDRFSAERPKGSFSTLEIQRTEQGDSAMYLCASSLYLGPNEQFFGPGTRLTVL.